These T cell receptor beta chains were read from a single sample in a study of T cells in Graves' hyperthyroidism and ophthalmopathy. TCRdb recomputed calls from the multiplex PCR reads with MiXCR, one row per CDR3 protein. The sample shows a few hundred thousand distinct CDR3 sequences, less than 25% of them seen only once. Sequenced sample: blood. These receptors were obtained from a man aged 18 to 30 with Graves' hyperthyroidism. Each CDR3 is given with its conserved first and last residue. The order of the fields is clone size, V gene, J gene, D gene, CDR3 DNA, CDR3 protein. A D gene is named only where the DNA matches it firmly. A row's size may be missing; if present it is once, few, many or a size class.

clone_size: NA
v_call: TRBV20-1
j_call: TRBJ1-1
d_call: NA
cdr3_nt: TGCAGTGCTGGATACAGGGCGAGCACTGAAGCTTTCTTT
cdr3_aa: CSAGYRASTEAFF

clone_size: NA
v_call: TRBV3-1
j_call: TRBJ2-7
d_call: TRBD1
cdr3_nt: TGTGCCAGCAGCCGCAGGGGGTACTACGAGCAGTACTTC
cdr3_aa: CASSRRGYYEQYF

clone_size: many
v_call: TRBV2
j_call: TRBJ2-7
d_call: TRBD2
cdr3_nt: TGTGCCAGCAGGGGACTAGCGTCCTACGAGCAGTACTTC
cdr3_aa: CASRGLASYEQYF

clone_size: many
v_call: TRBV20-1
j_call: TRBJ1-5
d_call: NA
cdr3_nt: TGCAGTGCTCTTCAACGGAGCAATCAGCCCCAGCATTTT
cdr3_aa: CSALQRSNQPQHF

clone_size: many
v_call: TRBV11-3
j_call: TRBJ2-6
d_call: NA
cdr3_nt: TGTGCCAGCAGCTCTGGTGGGGCCAACGTCCTGACTTTC
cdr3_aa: CASSSGGANVLTF

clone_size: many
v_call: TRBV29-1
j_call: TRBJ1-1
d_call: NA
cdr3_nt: TGCAGCGTTGGATTGGGGGCGAACACTGAAGCTTTCTTT
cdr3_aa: CSVGLGANTEAFF

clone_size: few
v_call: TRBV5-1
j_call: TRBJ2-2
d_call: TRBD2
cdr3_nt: TGCGCCAGCAGCATTACCGGGACTAGCGGGGAAACCGGGGAGCTGTCTTTT
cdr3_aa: CASSITGTSGETGELSF

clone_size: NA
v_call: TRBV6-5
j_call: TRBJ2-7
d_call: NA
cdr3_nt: TGTGCCAGCAGTTACTCGATGGGCGGCTCCTACGAGCAGTACTTC
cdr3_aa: CASSYSMGGSYEQYF

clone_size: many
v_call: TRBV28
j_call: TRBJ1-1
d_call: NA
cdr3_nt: TGTGCCAGCAGTGTCGGACAGTACACTGAAGCTTTCTTT
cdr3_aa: CASSVGQYTEAFF

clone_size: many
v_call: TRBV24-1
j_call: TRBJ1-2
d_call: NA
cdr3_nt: TGTGCCACCAGTGATCCAAGATTTTTCCATGGCTACACCTTC
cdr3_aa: CATSDPRFFHGYTF

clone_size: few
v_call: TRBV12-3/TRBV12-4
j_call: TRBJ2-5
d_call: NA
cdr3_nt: TGTGCCAGCAGCTCCCAGGGGCCCCAGGAGGAGACCCAGTACTTC
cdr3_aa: CASSSQGPQEETQYF

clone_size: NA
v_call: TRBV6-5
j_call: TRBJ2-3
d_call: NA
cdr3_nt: TGTGCCAGCAGTTACCCCTCCCTGGGGGGTTTAACGCAGTATTTT
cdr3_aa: CASSYPSLGGLTQYF

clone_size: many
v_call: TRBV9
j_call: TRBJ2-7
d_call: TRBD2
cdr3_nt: TGTGCCAGCAGCGTAGAGGGACTAGCGATCAACGAGCAGTACTTC
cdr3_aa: CASSVEGLAINEQYF

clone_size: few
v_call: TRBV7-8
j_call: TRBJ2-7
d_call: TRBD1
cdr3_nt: TGTGCCAGCAGCTTAGAACAGGGGGCTATCTACGAGCAGTACTTC
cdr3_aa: CASSLEQGAIYEQYF

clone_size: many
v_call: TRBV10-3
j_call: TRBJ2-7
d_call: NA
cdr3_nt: TGTGCCATCAGTGAAGGAACCCAGGGCTACTACGAGCAGTACTTC
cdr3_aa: CAISEGTQGYYEQYF

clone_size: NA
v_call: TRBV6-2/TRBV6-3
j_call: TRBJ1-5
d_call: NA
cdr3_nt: TGTGCCAGCAGTTACCTGGGACATGGGTACGGCAATCAGCCCCAGCATTTT
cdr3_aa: CASSYLGHGYGNQPQHF

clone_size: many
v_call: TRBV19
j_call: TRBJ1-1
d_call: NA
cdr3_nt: TGTGCCAGTAGTGACAGTCTCCAGACCTTGTCTGAAGCTTTCTTT
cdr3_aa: CASSDSLQTLSEAFF

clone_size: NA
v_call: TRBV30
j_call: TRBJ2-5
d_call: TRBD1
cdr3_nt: TGTGCCTGGGGGACAGACGAGACCCAGTACTTC
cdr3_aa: CAWGTDETQYF

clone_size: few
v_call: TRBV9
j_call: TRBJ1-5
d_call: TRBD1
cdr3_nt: TGTGCCAGCAGCGTAGACGGGACAGGGAATCAGCCCCAGCATTTT
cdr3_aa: CASSVDGTGNQPQHF

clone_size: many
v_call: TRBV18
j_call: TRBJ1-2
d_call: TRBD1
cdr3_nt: TGTGCCAGCTCACCGCAACAGGGGCCCGGCTATGGCTACACCTTC
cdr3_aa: CASSPQQGPGYGYTF

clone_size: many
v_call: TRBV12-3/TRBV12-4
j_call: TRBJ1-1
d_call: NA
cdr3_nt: TGTGCCAGCAGCTCCTTGAAGGGAAGTGAAGCTTTCTTT
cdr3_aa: CASSSLKGSEAFF

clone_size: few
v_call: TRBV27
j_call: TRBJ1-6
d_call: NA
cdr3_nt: TGTGCCAGCAGTTTAAGCGACAGTTATAATTCACCCCTCCACTTT
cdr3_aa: CASSLSDSYNSPLHF

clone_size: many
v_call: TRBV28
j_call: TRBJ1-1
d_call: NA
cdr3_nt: TGTGCCAGCAGTCCTCCGGAGAACACTGAAGCTTTCTTT
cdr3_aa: CASSPPENTEAFF

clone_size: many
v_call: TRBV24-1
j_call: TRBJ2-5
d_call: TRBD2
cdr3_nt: TGTGCCACCAGTGATTGGGAGAGCGGGGGGGAGACCCAGTACTTC
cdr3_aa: CATSDWESGGETQYF

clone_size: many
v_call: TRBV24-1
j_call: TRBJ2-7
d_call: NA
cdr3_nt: TGTGCCACCAGTGATTCCAGGTTCTACGAGCAGTACTTC
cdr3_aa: CATSDSRFYEQYF

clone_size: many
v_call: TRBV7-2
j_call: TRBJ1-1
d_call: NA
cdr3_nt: TGTGCCAGCAGCTTAAGTGGGTGGGGATACACTGAAGCTTTCTTT
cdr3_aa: CASSLSGWGYTEAFF

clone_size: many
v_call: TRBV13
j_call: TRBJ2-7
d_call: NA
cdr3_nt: TGTGCCAGCAGCCCTAGCGACTTCTCCTACGAGCAGTACTTC
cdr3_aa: CASSPSDFSYEQYF

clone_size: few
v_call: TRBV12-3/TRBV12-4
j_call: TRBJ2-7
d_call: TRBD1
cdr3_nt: TGTGCCAGCAGTTCAAGGGGGCCCTCCTCCTACGAGCAGTACTTC
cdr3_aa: CASSSRGPSSYEQYF

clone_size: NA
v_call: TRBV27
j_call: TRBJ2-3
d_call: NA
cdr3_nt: TGTGCCAGCAGTTTTCAGGGGACGACAGATACGCAGTATTTT
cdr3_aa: CASSFQGTTDTQYF

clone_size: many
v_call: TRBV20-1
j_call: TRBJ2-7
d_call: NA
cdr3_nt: TGCAGTGCCGCACAGCTTTACGAGCAGTACTTC
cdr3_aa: CSAAQLYEQYF

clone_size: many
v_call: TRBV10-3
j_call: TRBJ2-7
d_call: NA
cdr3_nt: TGTGCCATCAGTGCCTCTTACCACGAGCAGTACTTC
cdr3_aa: CAISASYHEQYF

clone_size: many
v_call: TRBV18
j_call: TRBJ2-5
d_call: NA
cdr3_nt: TGTGCCAGCTCACCAAATTCAGGGGAAGAGACCCAGTACTTC
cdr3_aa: CASSPNSGEETQYF

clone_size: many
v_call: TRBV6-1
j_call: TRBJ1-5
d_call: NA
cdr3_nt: TGTGCCAGCAGTGAAGCTAACGGACAGCTAGATAATAGCAATCAGCCCCAGCATTTT
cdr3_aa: CASSEANGQLDNSNQPQHF

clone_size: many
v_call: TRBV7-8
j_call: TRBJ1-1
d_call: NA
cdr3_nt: TGTGCCAGCAGCTCAGATTGGAGCCCCAGGGGTGACGGCACTGAAGCTTTCTTT
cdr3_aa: CASSSDWSPRGDGTEAFF

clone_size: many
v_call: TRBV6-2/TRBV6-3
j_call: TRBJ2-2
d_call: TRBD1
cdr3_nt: TGTGCCAGCAGCCAAGACAGGGGGTACACCGGGGAGCTGTTTTTT
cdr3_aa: CASSQDRGYTGELFF

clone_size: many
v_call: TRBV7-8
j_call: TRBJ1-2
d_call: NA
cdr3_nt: TGTGCCAGCAGCCCCCGGGGCAGGGCTAACTATGGCTACACCTTC
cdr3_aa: CASSPRGRANYGYTF

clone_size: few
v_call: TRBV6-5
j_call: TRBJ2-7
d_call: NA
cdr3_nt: TGTGCCAGCAGTTACTCGGAGGGGGTCGCCTACGAGCAGTACTTC
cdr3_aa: CASSYSEGVAYEQYF

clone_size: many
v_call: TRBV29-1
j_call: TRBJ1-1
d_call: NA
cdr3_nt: TGCAGCGTTGAAGATCGGGACGGTAACACTGAAGCTTTCTTT
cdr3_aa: CSVEDRDGNTEAFF